The 20 T cell receptor beta chains presented below share a single source sample, sequenced in a study of read filtering for tumor transcriptome and immune sequencing. This library used roughly 400 ng RNA and molecular barcoded adaptors spanning alpha/delta and beta/gamma chains. Each CDR3 protein is one row after TCRdb ran MiXCR on the reads. The data contain over 20,000 distinct CDR3 sequences, about 13% of them singletons. Specimen: a population of CD138-negative cells sorted from bone marrow. The receptors derive from a donor aged 40 or over with multiple myeloma.

This clonotype was observed at least ten times. V and J are TRBV27 and TRBJ2-7; D gene ambiguous. The germline V and J ends were trimmed by 6 bases and 2 bases, with 14 bases remaining between them. The CDR3 has 14 amino acids. Germline V gene sequence: CDR1 MNHEY, CDR2 SMNVEV (reference sequence). CDR3 residues: CASRDPDFAYEQYF. CDR3 sequence (DNA): TGTGCCAGCAGAGACCCCGACTTTGCCTACGAGCAGTACTTC.

In the case of this clonotype: A far larger clone is one nucleotide away, so this likely arose from a read error. V and J are TRBV6-2 or TRBV6-3 and TRBJ2-7; tentatively, D is TRBD2 (6 bases). Germline V gene data show CDR1 as MNHEY and CDR2 as SVGEGT. The germline V and J ends were trimmed by 2 bases and 0 bases, with 20 bases remaining between them. There are 18 residues in the CDR3. The CDR3: CASSYPPSGLFRSYEQYF. The CDR3 DNA follows: TGTGCCAGCAGTTACCCCCCCAGCGGGCTATTTCGCTCCTACGAGCAGTACTTC.

This clonotype was seen just once. This rearrangement joins TRBV5-1 to TRBJ2-3, with unresolved D. Trimming took off 4 bases at V and 3 bases at J, with 9 bases between the two ends. Per the germline V gene, CDR1 is SGHRS and CDR2 is YFSETQ. The CDR3 has 13 amino acids. CDR3 in amino acids: CASSPVGTDTQYF. Written as DNA, the CDR3 is TGCGCCAGCAGCCCGGTTGGAACAGATACGCAGTATTTT.

This clonotype came up many times. V usage is TRBV20-1 and J usage is TRBJ2-1; 9 bases are a match to TRBD2. Germline V gives CDR1 DFQATT, CDR2 SNEGSKA (reference sequence). The junction had 6 bases not matched to a gene; V was cut back by 4 bases and J by 2 bases. This CDR3 spans 15 amino acids. The DNA for the CDR3 is TGCAGTGCTACCCATAGCGGGAGCCCCTACAATGAGCAGTTCTTC. Translated, it gives CSATHSGSPYNEQFF.

In its sample, this clonotype was seen many times. The chain is built from TRBV7-9 and TRBJ2-7, with D perhaps TRBD1 or TRBD2 (7 bases each). The ends were cut back, 5 bases at V and 4 bases at J, with 24 bases in the middle. CDR3 length: 17 amino acids. Per germline, CDR1 SEHNR and CDR2 FQNEAQ (reference sequence). CDR3 DNA: TGTGCCAGCAGCCCAGGGTACTGGCGGCAGGGGGGGTACGAGCAGTACTTC. Its translation is CASSPGYWRQGGYEQYF. The full variable domain, in which reference TRBV7-9 and TRBJ2-7 provide the parts outside the CDR3, is DTGVSQNPRHKITKRGQNVTFRCDPISEHNRLYWYRQTLGQGPEFLTYFQNEAQLEKSRLLSDRFSAERPKGSFSTLEIQRTEQGDSAMYLCASSPGYWRQGGYEQYFGPGTRLTVT.

This clonotype was seen at least ten times. V and J are TRBV29-1 and TRBJ2-1, with a possible D match to TRBD1 (6 bases). Trimming cost V 4 bases and J 8 bases, with 12 bases left between them. The CDR3 covers 12 residues. Germline V gene lookup returns CDR1 SQVTM and CDR2 ANQGSEA. CDR3 sequence (DNA): TGCAGCGTTGTGGTGAGGGGGTATGAGCAGTTCTTC. Translating it yields CSVVVRGYEQFF.

This clonotype was picked up many times. The chain combines TRBV6-5 with TRBJ2-3, with D unresolved. The CDR3 runs 13 residues. V was shortened by 4 bases and J by 0 bases, with 5 bases between the two germline ends. Germline V gene sequence: CDR1 MNHEY, CDR2 SVGAGI. The CDR3 DNA reads TGTGCCAGCAGTTTGGCCAGCACAGATACGCAGTATTTT. Translated: CASSLASTDTQYF.

This clonotype was counted ten times or more. The V call is TRBV19, the J call TRBJ1-5, with TRBD1 identical over 7 bases. Looked up from germline, CDR1 is LNHDA and CDR2 is SQIVND (reference sequence). V dropped 4 bases and J dropped 4; count of bases not matched to a gene: 7. This CDR3 is built from 15 residues. The CDR3: CASSRQGGENQPQHF. In nucleotides, the CDR3 is TGTGCCAGTAGTAGACAGGGTGGTGAAAATCAGCCCCAGCATTTT.

This clonotype has ten or more counts. The gene calls are TRBV27 and TRBJ1-1, with D possibly being TRBD1 (5 bases). The germline CDR1 and CDR2 sequences are MNHEY and SMNVEV (reference sequence). Trimming pared 3 bases from V and 6 bases from J, leaving 14 bases between. The CDR3 extends over 14 amino acids. The CDR3 spells CASSLKGRISEAFF. CDR3 sequence (DNA): TGTGCCAGCAGTTTGAAGGGGCGCATATCTGAAGCTTTCTTT.

This clonotype was counted many times. This chain joins TRBV19 and TRBJ2-1; 7 bases line up with TRBD2. Germline values: CDR1 LNHDA, CDR2 SQIVND (reference sequence). This CDR3 has 15 amino acids. The V and J ends lost 3 bases and 4 bases, in that order; junction bases with no gene match: 6. In DNA form, the CDR3 reads TGTGCCAGTAGTATTGGGGCTAGCGGATACAATGAGCAGTTCTTC. Its protein product is CASSIGASGYNEQFF.

There are many counts of this clonotype. The chain recombines TRBV6-1 with TRBJ2-1; TRBD2 matches 8 bases. This CDR3 has 13 amino acids. V shed 7 bases and J 9 bases; nucleotides not matched to a gene: 8. Looked up from germline, CDR1 is MNHNS and CDR2 is SASEGT. DNA of the CDR3: TGTGCCAGCAAATTAGCGGGGATCGGTGAGCAGTTCTTC. It yields the protein CASKLAGIGEQFF.

This clonotype was found many times. The chain joins TRBV28 to TRBJ1-2; D gene ambiguous. Germline V gene data show CDR1 as MDHEN and CDR2 as SYDVKM. With 6 bases removed from V and 0 bases from J, the gap between germline ends came to 11 bases. The CDR3 has 14 residues. The CDR3 DNA is TGTGCCAGCAGCTCAGGTCTAGCTAACTATGGCTACACCTTC. As protein: CASSSGLANYGYTF.

This clonotype was counted many times. V usage is TRBV20-1 and J usage is TRBJ2-2; a possible D gene is TRBD2 (5 bases). The CDR3 loop spans 14 amino acids. V was clipped by 4 bases and J by 1 base, with 10 bases between them. Germline V gene sequence: CDR1 DFQATT, CDR2 SNEGSKA (reference sequence). CDR3 DNA: TGCAGTGCTACTCCGGGAAAGAACACCGGGGAGCTGTTTTTT. Protein sequence: CSATPGKNTGELFF.

This clonotype was counted at least ten times. The chain uses TRBV5-5 and TRBJ1-2, with D possibly TRBD1 on 5 matching bases. V lost 1 base to trimming and J lost 4 bases, with 17 bases between them. CDR1 is SGHKS, CDR2 YYEKEE, per germline (reference sequence). This CDR3 region has 16 residues. The CDR3 DNA reads as TGTGCCAGCAGCTTGATGACAGAAGCGGGGGGCTATGGCTACACCTTC. It codes for CASSLMTEAGGYGYTF.

A remark on this clonotype: Mismatch with germline at one junction end may stem from a read error. For the CDR3, the DNA is TGCGCCAGCAGCTTAGGCGGAACTAGCGCAGATACGCAGTATTTT. This sequence encodes CASSLGGTSADTQYF. The V and J genes are TRBV7-2 and TRBJ2-3, with 7 bases matching TRBD2. CDR1 and CDR2 (germline): SGHTA, FQGNSA. The length of the CDR3 is 15 residues.

The sample holds many counts of this clonotype. The rearrangement joins TRBV7-8 to TRBJ2-7; D call uncertain. The CDR3 is made up of 15 amino acids. Per the germline V gene, CDR1 is SGHVS and CDR2 is FQNEAQ. Trimming pared 0 bases from V and 1 base from J, leaving 10 bases between. The CDR3 region has the DNA TGTGCCAGCAGCTTAGCGCAAGGACCATCCTACGAGCAGTACTTC. This gives the protein CASSLAQGPSYEQYF.

V is TRBV11-2 and J is TRBJ2-3; 8 bases match TRBD2. This CDR3 has 17 residues. CDR1 SGHAT and CDR2 FQNNGV come from the germline V gene. The junction had 15 bases not matched to a gene; V was cut back by 5 bases and J by 5 bases. The CDR3 reads CASSPRGGEGGGDTQYF. For the CDR3, the DNA is TGTGCCAGCAGCCCTCGGGGGGGAGAGGGTGGTGGAGATACGCAGTATTTT. Full variable domain (outside the CDR3, taken from reference TRBV11-2 and TRBJ2-3): EAGVAQSPRYKIIEKRQSVAFWCNPISGHATLYWYQQILGQGPKLLIQFQNNGVVDDSQLPKDRFSAERLKGVDSTLKIQPAKLEDSAVYLCASSPRGGEGGGDTQYFGPGTRLTVL.

This clonotype was seen many times. The chain recombines TRBV5-1 with TRBJ2-3; D is unclear. The germline CDR1 and CDR2 sequences are SGHRS and YFSETQ. The V end lost 7 bases, the J end lost 4 bases, and 19 bases lay between the germline ends. The CDR3 has 15 residues. As DNA, the CDR3 is TGCGCCAGCCACGCAGATCCCCTTCTCGCAGATACGCAGTATTTT. This codes for CASHADPLLADTQYF.

Note on this clonotype: A much bigger clone sits one base away, suggesting this may be a read error. DNA for the CDR3: TGTGCCAGCTCGCCATCGGTGGCAGGAGACTACCAGCAGTACTTC. It codes for CASSPSVAGDYQQYF. The chain is built from TRBV18 and TRBJ2-7, with a weak D call TRBD2 (5 bases). The CDR3 length is 15 residues. The germline V gene has CDR1 KGHSH and CDR2 LQKENI.

This clonotype occurred many times. V usage is TRBV4-1 and J usage is TRBJ2-1; 8 positions agree with TRBD2. Germline V lookup: CDR1 MGHRA, CDR2 YSYEKL. The V segment lost 4 bases and the J segment 3 bases; nucleotides outside the gene matches: 17. This CDR3 has 19 amino acids. This chain's CDR3 is CASSRAAGILAELYNEQFF. The DNA of the CDR3 is TGCGCCAGCAGCCGGGCAGCGGGTATACTAGCGGAACTCTACAATGAGCAGTTCTTC.